Below are 15 T cell receptor beta chains sequenced from a single sample in a study of blood T cells in healthy people across ages. PCR was performed a second time for about 7 to 11 cycles using a sample-barcoded 5' primer and a J-beta primer mix. TCRdb reanalysed the 5' RACE reads using MiXCR and keeps one entry per CDR3 protein. The table lists 800,000 or so distinct CDR3 sequences, approximately 25% of them singletons. These data also formed part of another study, on T cells of mothers and their children.

Sequences were obtained from blood. The receptors were sampled from a boy between 5 and 17 years old in good health.

The CDR3: CASSEAATYTF. The DNA of the CDR3 is TGTGCCAGCAGTGAAGCGGCTACCTACACCTTC. The V gene is TRBV6-1, the J gene TRBJ1-2, with D hard to call. The CDR3 runs to 11 residues. Between the trimmed V and J ends, which lost 0 bases and 10 bases, there was a span of 6 bases. In germline, CDR1 is MNHNS, CDR2 SASEGT.

In its sample, this clonotype was seen a few times. The chain joins TRBV29-1 to TRBJ1-2, with no clear D. The germline V gene encodes CDR1 SQVTM and CDR2 ANQGSEA. CDR3 length: 13 residues. Deletions cut 4 bases from V and 0 bases from J, with 9 bases between. CDR3 sequence reads: CSVGVSPNYGYTF. DNA of the CDR3: TGCAGCGTTGGGGTCAGTCCTAACTATGGCTACACCTTC.

This clonotype came up a few times. The chain employs TRBV9 and TRBJ2-1; a weak D match, TRBD2 (5 bases). Germline V gives CDR1 SGDLS, CDR2 YYNGEE. This CDR3 region has 14 residues. Between the trimmed V and J ends, which lost 0 bases and 5 bases, there was a span of 9 bases. CDR3 protein: CASSVVVRDNEQFF. CDR3 nucleotide sequence: TGTGCCAGCAGCGTAGTGGTGAGGGACAATGAGCAGTTCTTC.

The chain links TRBV29-1 to TRBJ1-1; D might be TRBD1 (6 bases). In germline, CDR1 is SQVTM, CDR2 ANQGSEA. The CDR3 runs to 11 residues. V gave up 6 bases and J gave up 6 bases, with 11 bases separating them. This chain's CDR3 is CSVARTAEAFF. CDR3 coding DNA: TGCAGCGTGGCCCGGACAGCTGAAGCTTTCTTT.

As DNA, the CDR3 is TGTGCTAGTGTGACAGGGGCAGAGGGGACTAGCGGAATTGGAGGTGCGGACGAGCAGTACTTC. This encodes CASVTGAEGTSGIGGADEQYF. This chain uses TRBV12-5 with TRBJ2-7, with 11 bases aligning to TRBD2. The length of the CDR3 is 21 residues. Germline V gene lookup returns CDR1 LGHNT and CDR2 FRNRAP. The V segment lost 7 bases and the J segment 5 bases; nucleotides outside the gene matches: 28.

Only a few counts were recorded for this clonotype. This rearrangement joins TRBV15 to TRBJ2-4; D assignment may be TRBD1 or TRBD2 (5 bases each). Trimming left V 3 bases short and J 0 bases short, with 12 bases between. The CDR3 has 16 amino acids. Germline V lookup: CDR1 LNHNV, CDR2 YYDKDF (reference sequence). The CDR3 nucleotides read TGTGCCACCAGCAGCGCTGGGACGGTAGCCAAAAACATTCAGTACTTC. This encodes CATSSAGTVAKNIQYF.

This sequence joins TRBV7-2 and TRBJ2-6; D call uncertain. The germline V gene encodes CDR1 SGHTA and CDR2 FQGNSA. Trimming took off 6 bases at V and 1 base at J, with 10 bases between the two ends. There are 15 residues in the CDR3. The CDR3 nucleotides are TGTGCCAGCAGTTACACGGTTTCTGGGGCCAACGTCCTGACTTTC. It is translated as CASSYTVSGANVLTF.

The chain carries TRBV9 and TRBJ1-1; D remains ambiguous. V was pared by 3 bases and J by 1 base, with 16 bases between. From germline, CDR1 is SGDLS and CDR2 YYNGEE. This CDR3 region has 16 residues. The CDR3 DNA is TGTGCCAGCAGCGAGTCCACAGATTCCCCGAACACTGAAGCTTTCTTT. It specifies CASSESTDSPNTEAFF.

This clonotype was seen a handful of times. V usage is TRBV5-5 and J usage is TRBJ1-2; 9 nucleotides agree with TRBD1. The ends lost 4 bases at V and 8 bases at J; junction bases unmatched: 9. CDR3 length: 14 amino acids. The germline gives CDR1 SGHKS, CDR2 YYEKEE (reference sequence). Here the CDR3 reads CASSLLQGANGYTF. As DNA, the CDR3 is TGTGCCAGCAGCCTACTACAGGGGGCTAACGGCTACACCTTC.

The sample holds a few counts of this clonotype. This chain links TRBV6-1 with TRBJ1-3; D unresolved. The V and J ends lost 8 bases and 4 bases respectively, with 18 bases between them. There are 15 residues in the CDR3. Looked up from germline, CDR1 is MNHNS and CDR2 is SASEGT. CDR3 sequence reads: CASDGISSEGNTIYF. In nucleotides, the CDR3 is TGTGCCAGCGATGGAATTTCTTCTGAGGGAAACACCATATATTTT.

The chain recombines TRBV6-1 with TRBJ1-2; 8 nucleotides match TRBD1. The CDR3 has 14 amino acids. V gave up 7 bases and J gave up 3 bases; unmatched junction bases: 7. Germline V CDR1 and CDR2: MNHNS, SASEGT. The CDR3 spells CASTSGTGHYGYTF. CDR3 in DNA: TGTGCCAGCACCTCCGGGACAGGTCACTATGGCTACACCTTC.

The V and J genes are TRBV20-1 and TRBJ2-7; D perhaps matches TRBD1 (5 bases). Germline-derived CDR1 and CDR2 are DFQATT and SNEGSKA (reference sequence). The length of the CDR3 is 13 residues. The V end was cut by 3 bases, the J end by 3 bases, with 12 bases between. CDR3 in amino acids: CSASDRSIYEQYF. The CDR3, as DNA: TGCAGTGCTAGTGACAGAAGTATCTACGAGCAGTACTTC.

There are a few counts of this clonotype. The chain is built from TRBV5-1 and TRBJ2-7; no reliable D call. Deletions cut 1 base from V and 2 bases from J, with 10 bases between. The germline gives CDR1 SGHRS, CDR2 YFSETQ. This CDR3 spans 14 amino acids. CDR3 protein: CASSLLVSTYEQYF. The CDR3 nucleotides read TGCGCCAGCAGCTTGTTAGTTTCCACCTACGAGCAGTACTTC. The entire variable domain, with the rest obtained from reference TRBV5-1 and TRBJ2-7, is as follows: KAGVTQTPRYLIKTRGQQVTLSCSPISGHRSVSWYQQTPGQGLQFLFEYFSETQRNKGNFPGRFSGRQFSNSRSEMNVSTLELGDSALYLCASSLLVSTYEQYFGPGTRLTVT.

This clonotype was picked up a small number of times. The chain employs TRBV20-1 and TRBJ2-1, with TRBD2 as a possible D gene (8 bases). V was clipped by 3 bases and J by 3 bases, with 18 bases between them. In germline, CDR1 is DFQATT, CDR2 SNEGSKA (reference sequence). The CDR3 length is 16 residues. The CDR3 reads CSASRGGRGGYNEQFF. The CDR3 DNA follows: TGCAGTGCTAGCCGGGGGGGCAGGGGGGGCTACAATGAGCAGTTCTTC.

The rearrangement uses TRBV30 and TRBJ1-4; TRBD1 is a possible D gene (5 bases). The CDR3 is 15 residues long. The V and J ends lost 2 bases and 1 base respectively, with 11 bases between them. The germline V gene encodes CDR1 GTSNPN and CDR2 SVGIG (reference sequence). The CDR3 nucleotides read TGTGCCTGGAGTATCGGGGCGGGAACTAATGAAAAACTGTTTTTT. Its translation: CAWSIGAGTNEKLFF.